This entry lists 2 T cell receptor beta chains sequenced from one sample in a study of shared clonotypes between healthy human individuals. Repertoires were generated with immunoSEQ multiplex PCR, while TCRdb's copy carries only in-frame clones and drops some. The sample holds about 1.9 million clones, just under 95% seen once. Naive CD8 cells, CD45RO-negative and positively selected for CCR7, excluded terminally differentiated effector memory CD45RA+ cells. Sequenced sample: naive CD8+ T cells from PBMCs. The receptors derive from a man aged 18 to 30 in good health. Some clones in this sample may be carry-over from other donors' samples.

The sample holds one count of this clone. The chain is built from TRBV27 and TRBJ1-1; 7 bases line up with TRBD1. Germline V gene data show CDR1 as MNHEY and CDR2 as SMNVEV (reference sequence). Trimming removed 2 bases from V and 0 bases from J; junction bases left unmatched: 6. The CDR3 totals 16 residues. The CDR3: CASSLGPGQMNTEAFF. CDR3 DNA sequence: TGTGCCAGCAGTTTAGGGCCGGGACAGATGAACACTGAAGCTTTCTTT.

Of note for this clone: Other DNA sequences from this sample encode an identical CDR3 as well. CDR3 amino acids: CASSFGGSLYEQYF. The CDR3 DNA is TGTGCCAGCAGTTTCGGCGGGAGTCTCTACGAGCAGTACTTC. The chain uses TRBV27 and TRBJ2-7; 7 bases are a match to TRBD2. The CDR3 runs 14 residues. Germline-derived CDR1 and CDR2 are MNHEY and SMNVEV (reference sequence). The J segment lost 3 bases and the V segment lost 3 bases, leaving 5 bases of the junction unmatched.